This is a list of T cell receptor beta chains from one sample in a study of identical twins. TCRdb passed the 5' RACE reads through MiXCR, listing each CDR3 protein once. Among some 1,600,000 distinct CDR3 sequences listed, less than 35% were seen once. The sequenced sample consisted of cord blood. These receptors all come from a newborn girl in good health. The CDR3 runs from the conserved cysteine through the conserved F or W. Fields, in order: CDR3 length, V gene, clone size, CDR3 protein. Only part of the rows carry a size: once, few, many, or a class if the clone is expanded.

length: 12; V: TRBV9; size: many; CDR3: CASSGAKNIQYF
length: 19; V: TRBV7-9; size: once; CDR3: CASSFEQGEILRAKETQYF
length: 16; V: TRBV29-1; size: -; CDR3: CSVAPRDRNYNEKLFF
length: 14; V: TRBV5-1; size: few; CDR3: CASSLGTVHEKLFF
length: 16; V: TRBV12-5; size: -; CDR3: CASGLVGGSGAYEQYF
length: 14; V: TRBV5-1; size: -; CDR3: CASRSTTGPYGYTF
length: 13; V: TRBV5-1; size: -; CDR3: CASSGAGRDTQHF
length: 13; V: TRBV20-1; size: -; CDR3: CSARGPFDTEAFF
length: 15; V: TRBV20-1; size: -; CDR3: CSAREGQGFINEQFF
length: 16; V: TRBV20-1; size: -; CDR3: CSARDYLTSGADTQYF
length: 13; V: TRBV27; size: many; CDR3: CASSLRVGDTQYF
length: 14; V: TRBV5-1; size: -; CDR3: CASSSSGRPETQYF
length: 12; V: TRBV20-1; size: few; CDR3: CSARGYIYGYTF
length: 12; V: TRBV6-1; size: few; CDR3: CASSDTTDTQYF
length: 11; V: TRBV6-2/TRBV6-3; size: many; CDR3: CASSYSHEQYF
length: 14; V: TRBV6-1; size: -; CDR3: CASRGTVSTDTQYF
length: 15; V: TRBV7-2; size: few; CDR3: CASSFGPLASDTQYF
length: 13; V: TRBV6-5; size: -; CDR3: CASSWDIFYGYTF
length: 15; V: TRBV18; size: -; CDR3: CASSRGQFPNYGYTF
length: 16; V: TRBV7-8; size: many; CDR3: CASSLGTSGSFETQYF
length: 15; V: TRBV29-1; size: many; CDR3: CSVEVGTYLRNEQYF
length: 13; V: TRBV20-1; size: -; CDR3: CSPPGLAVRTQYF
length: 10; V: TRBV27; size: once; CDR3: CASNPFEAFF
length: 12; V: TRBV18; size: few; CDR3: CASSPTRSPLHF
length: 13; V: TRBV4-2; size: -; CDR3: CASSTGTSGEQFF
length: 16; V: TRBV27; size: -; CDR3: CASSSPRLGGTDTQYF
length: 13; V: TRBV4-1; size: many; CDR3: CASRQTGNYGYTF
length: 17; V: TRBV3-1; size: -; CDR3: CASSHQQGTSGNQPQHF
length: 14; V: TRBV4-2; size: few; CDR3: CASSQDGGDGEAFF
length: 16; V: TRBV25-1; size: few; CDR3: CASSEETGTANYGYTF
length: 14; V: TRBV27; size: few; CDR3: CASSYDREVSPLHF
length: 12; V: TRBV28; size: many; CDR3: CASRSGRDTQYF
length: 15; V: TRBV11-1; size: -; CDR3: CASSRGRDSGNTIYF
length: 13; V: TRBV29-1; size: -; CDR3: CSVFGTNTDTQYF
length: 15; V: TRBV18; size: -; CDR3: CASSWDSNSNQPQHF
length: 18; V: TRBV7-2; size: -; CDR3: CASSLALAGKANTGELFF
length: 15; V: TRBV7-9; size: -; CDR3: CASSLEGAEDEKLFF
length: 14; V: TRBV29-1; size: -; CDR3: CSVGTGLDSYEQYF
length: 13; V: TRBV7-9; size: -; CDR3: CASSLTVIGGYTF
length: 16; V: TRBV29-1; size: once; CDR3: CSVVGAPLGSTDTQYF
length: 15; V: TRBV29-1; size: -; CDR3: CSVGVGLGSNYGYTF
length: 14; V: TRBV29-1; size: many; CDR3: CSVEDRDYDYGYTF
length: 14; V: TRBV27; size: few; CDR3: CASSASGSNQPQHF
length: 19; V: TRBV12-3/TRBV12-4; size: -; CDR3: CASSLRQVLVCSGNQPQHF
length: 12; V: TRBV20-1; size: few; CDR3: CSAEGHDYEQYF
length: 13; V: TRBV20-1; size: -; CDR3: CSGPGKMNTEAFF
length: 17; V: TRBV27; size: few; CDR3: CASRAFAGTLLNYGYTF